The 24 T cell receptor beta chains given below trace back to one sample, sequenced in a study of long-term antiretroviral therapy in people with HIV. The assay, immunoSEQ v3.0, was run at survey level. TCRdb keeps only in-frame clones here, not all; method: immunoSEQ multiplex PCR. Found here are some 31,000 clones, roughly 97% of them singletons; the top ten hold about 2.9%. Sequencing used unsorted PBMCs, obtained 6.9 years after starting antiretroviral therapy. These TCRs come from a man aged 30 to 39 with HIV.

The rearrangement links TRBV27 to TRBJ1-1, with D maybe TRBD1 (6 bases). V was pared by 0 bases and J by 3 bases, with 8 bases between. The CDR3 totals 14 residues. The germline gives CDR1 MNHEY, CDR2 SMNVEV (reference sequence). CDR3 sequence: CASSLSTGYTEAFF. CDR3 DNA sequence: TGTGCCAGCAGTTTATCGACAGGCTACACTGAAGCTTTCTTT.

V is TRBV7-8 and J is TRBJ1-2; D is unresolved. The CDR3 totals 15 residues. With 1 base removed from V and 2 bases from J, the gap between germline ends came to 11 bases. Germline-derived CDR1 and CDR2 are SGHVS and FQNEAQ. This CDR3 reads CASSLVSDPNYGYTF. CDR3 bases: TGTGCCAGCAGCTTAGTTTCAGATCCAAACTATGGCTACACCTTC.

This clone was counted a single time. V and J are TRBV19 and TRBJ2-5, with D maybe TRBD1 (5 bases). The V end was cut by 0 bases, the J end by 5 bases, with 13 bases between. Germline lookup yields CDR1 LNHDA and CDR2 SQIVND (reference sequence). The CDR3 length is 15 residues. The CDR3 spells CASSIDRAGLETQYF. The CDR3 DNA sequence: TGTGCCAGTAGTATAGATAGGGCAGGGTTGGAGACCCAGTACTTC.

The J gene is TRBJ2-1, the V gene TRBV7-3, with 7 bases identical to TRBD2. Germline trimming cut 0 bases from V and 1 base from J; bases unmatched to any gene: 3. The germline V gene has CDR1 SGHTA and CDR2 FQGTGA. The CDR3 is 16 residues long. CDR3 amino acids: CASSLTGGGSYNEQFF. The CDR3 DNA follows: TGTGCCAGCAGCTTAACTGGCGGGGGTTCCTACAATGAGCAGTTCTTC.

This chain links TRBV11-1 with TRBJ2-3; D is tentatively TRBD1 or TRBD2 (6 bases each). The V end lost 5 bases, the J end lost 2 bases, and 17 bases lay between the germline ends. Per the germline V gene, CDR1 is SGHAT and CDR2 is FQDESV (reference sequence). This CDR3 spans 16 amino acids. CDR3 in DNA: TGTGCCAGCAGCGGAGGGAGACAGGCCTACACAGATACGCAGTATTTT. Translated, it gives CASSGGRQAYTDTQYF.

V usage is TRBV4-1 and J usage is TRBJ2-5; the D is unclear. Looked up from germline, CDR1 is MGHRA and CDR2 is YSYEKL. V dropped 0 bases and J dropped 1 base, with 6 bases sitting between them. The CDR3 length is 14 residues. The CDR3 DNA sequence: TGCGCCAGCAGCCAAGAAGGCTCCCAAGAGACCCAGTACTTC. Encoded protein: CASSQEGSQETQYF.

The DNA for the CDR3 is TGTGCCAGCAGCTTGTCCGCGGGAGATTCGGAGACCCAGTACTTC. Its protein product is CASSLSAGDSETQYF. V usage is TRBV5-4 and J usage is TRBJ2-5; TRBD2 aligns across 7 bases. The CDR3 covers 15 residues. Germline V gene sequence: CDR1 SGHNT, CDR2 YYREEE (reference sequence). V trimming: 1 base; J trimming: 5 bases; junction bases outside the gene matches: 8.

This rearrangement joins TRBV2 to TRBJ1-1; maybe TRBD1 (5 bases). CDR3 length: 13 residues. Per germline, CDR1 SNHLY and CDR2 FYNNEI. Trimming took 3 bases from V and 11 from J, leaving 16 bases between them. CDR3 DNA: TGTGCCAGCAGTGAGGGGGGGTCCCCCCGTGCTTTCTTT. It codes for CASSEGGSPRAFF.

The CDR3 region is CASGTGGKKLFF. CDR3 sequence (DNA): TGTGCCAGCGGTACAGGGGGGAAAAAACTGTTTTTT. This chain connects TRBV9 to TRBJ1-4; 8 positions match TRBD1. Germline V gene data show CDR1 as SGDLS and CDR2 as YYNGEE. The V segment lost 7 bases and the J segment 9 bases; nucleotides outside the gene matches: 5. CDR3 length equals 12 residues.

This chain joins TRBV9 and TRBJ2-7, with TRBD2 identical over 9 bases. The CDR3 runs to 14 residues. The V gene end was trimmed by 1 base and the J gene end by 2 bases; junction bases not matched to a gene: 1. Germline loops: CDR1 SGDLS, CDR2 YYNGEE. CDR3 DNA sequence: TGTGCCAGCAGCGTAAGCGGGAGGCCCTACGAGCAGTACTTC. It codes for CASSVSGRPYEQYF.

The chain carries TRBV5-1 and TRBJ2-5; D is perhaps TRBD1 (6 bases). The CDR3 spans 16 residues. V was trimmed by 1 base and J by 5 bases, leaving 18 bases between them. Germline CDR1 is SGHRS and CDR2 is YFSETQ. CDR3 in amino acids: CASSLMVTGRMETQYF. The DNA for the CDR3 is TGCGCCAGCAGCTTGATGGTTACAGGGCGGATGGAGACCCAGTACTTC.

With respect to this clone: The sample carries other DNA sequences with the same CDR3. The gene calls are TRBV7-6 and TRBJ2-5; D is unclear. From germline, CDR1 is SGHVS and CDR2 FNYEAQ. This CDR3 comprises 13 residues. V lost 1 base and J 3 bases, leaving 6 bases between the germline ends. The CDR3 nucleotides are TGTGCCAGCAGCTTAGGAGTTGAAGAGACCCAGTACTTC. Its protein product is CASSLGVEETQYF.

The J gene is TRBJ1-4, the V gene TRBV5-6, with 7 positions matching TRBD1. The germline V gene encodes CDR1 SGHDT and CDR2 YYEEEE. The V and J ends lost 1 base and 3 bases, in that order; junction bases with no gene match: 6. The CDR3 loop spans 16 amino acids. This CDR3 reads CASSLSPGTANEKLFF. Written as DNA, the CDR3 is TGTGCCAGCAGCTTGTCCCCCGGGACAGCTAATGAAAAACTGTTTTTT. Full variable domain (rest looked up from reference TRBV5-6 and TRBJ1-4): DAGVTQSPTHLIKTRGQQVTLRCSPKSGHDTVSWYQQALGQGPQFIFQYYEEEERQRGNFPDRFSGHQFPNYSSELNVNALLLGDSALYLCASSLSPGTANEKLFFGSGTQLSVL.

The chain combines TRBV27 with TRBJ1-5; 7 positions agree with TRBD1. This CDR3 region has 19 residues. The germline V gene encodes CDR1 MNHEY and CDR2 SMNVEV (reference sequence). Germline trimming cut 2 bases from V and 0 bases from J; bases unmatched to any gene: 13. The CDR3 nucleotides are TGTGCCAGCAGTTTACGGGGGGACAGCGGTCTGTATAGCAATCAGCCCCAGCATTTT. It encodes CASSLRGDSGLYSNQPQHF.

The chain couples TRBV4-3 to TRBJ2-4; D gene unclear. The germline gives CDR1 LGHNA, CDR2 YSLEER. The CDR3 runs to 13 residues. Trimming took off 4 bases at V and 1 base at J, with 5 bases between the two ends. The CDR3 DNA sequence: TGCGCCAGCAGCCCGCGCGCCAAAAACATTCAGTACTTC. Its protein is CASSPRAKNIQYF.

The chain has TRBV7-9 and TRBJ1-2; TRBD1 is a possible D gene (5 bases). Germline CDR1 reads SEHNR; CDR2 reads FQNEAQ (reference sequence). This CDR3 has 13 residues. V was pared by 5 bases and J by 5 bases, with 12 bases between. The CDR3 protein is CASSPSGGYGYTF. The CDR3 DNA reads TGTGCCAGCAGCCCGTCTGGGGGTTATGGCTACACCTTC.

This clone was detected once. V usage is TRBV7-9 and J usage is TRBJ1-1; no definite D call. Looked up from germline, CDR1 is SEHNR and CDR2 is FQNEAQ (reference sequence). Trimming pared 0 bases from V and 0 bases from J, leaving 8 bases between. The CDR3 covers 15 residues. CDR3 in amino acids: CASSLAEGMNTEAFF. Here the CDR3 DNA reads TGTGCCAGCAGCTTAGCGGAGGGCATGAACACTGAAGCTTTCTTT.

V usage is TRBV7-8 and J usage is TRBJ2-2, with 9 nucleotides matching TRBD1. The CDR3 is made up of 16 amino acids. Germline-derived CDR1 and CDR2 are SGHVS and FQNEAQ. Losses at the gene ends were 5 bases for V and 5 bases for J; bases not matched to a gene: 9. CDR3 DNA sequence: TGTGCCAGCAGCCTAGGGACAGGGAGCGTAACCGGGGAGCTGTTTTTT. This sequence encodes CASSLGTGSVTGELFF.

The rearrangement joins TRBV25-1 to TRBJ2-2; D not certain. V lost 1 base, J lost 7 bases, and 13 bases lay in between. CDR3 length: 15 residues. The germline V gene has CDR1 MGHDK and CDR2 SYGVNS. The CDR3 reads CASSELKPQGGELFF. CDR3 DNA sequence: TGTGCCAGCAGTGAATTAAAGCCGCAAGGCGGGGAGCTGTTTTTT.

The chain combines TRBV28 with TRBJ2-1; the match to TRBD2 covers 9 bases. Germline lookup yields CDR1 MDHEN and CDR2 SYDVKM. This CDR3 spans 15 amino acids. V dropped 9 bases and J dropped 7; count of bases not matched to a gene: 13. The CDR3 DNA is TGTGCCAGTGCCAATGAGCGGGAGGTGGGAAATGAGCAGTTCTTC. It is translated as CASANEREVGNEQFF.

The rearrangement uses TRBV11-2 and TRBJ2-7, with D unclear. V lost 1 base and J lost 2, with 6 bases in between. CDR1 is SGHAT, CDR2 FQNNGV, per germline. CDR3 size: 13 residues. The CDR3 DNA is TGTGCCAGCAGCTTAGGCCTGACCTACGAGCAGTACTTC. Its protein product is CASSLGLTYEQYF.

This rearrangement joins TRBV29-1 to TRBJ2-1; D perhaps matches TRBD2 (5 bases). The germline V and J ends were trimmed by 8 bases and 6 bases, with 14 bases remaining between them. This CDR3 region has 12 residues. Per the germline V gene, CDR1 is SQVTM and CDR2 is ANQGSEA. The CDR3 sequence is CSPEVLVNEQFF. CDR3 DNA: TGCAGCCCCGAAGTACTAGTCAATGAGCAGTTCTTC.

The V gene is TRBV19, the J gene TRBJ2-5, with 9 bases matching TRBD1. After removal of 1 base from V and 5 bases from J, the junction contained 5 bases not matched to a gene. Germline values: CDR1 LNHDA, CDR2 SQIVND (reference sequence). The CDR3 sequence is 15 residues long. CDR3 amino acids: CASSIAQGAGETQYF. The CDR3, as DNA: TGTGCCAGTAGTATAGCACAGGGGGCCGGGGAGACCCAGTACTTC.

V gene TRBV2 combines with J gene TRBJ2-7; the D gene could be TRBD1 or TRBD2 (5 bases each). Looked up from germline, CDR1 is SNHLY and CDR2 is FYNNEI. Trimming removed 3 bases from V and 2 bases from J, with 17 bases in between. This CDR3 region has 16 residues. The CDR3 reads CASSDVGQKGAYEQYF. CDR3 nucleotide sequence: TGTGCCAGCAGTGACGTGGGGCAAAAGGGAGCCTACGAGCAGTACTTC.